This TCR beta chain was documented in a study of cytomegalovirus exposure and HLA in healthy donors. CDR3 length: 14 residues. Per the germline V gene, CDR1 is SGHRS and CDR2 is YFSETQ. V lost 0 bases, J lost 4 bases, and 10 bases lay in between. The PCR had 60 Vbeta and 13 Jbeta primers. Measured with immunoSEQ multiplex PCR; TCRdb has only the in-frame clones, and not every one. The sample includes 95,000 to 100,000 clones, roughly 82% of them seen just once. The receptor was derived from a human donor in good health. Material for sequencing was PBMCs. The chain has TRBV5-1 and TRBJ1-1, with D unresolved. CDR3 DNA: TGCGCCAGCAGCTTGGAGGGTGGGAGCACTGAAGCTTTCTTT. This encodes CASSLEGGSTEAFF.